This T cell receptor (beta chain) was sequenced in a study of T cells in Graves' hyperthyroidism and ophthalmopathy. The overall study: Prior to any treatment, at the point of initial diagnosis, peripheral blood was collected.

The V segment lost 3 bases and the J segment 6 bases; nucleotides outside the gene matches: 8. There are 15 residues in the CDR3. Amplification of TCR beta CDR3 regions was performed using RNA transcripts as template. The HTBI primer set served for first-round RT-PCR of the TCR CDR3. In TCRdb, the multiplex PCR reads were re-called with MiXCR into one record per CDR3 protein. This repertoire shows about 200,000 distinct CDR3 sequences, 17% found once; its top ten account for around 48%. Hyperthyroidism had been newly diagnosed in patients aged 18 to 65, and its duration was under 2 months. Diagnosis relied on clinical symptoms, serum thyroxine and TRAb, thyroid ultrasound and orbital computed tomography.

The specimen sequenced was blood. The chain joins TRBV12-3 or TRBV12-4 to TRBJ2-7; 10 bases match TRBD1. This sequence originates from a woman in her fifties or sixties with Graves' hyperthyroidism. CDR3: CASSFPGTGVGEQYF. CDR3 in DNA: TGTGCCAGCAGTTTTCCCGGGACAGGGGTGGGCGAGCAGTACTTC.